Listed here are 18 T cell receptor beta chains from one sample, sequenced in a study of tumor and adjacent non-tumor tissue in lung cancer. This sample's RNA came from whole unsorted tissue. TCRbeta libraries were built with three rounds of nested PCR, modified from ARM-PCR. TCRdb itself ran the multiplex PCR reads through MiXCR, one entry per CDR3 protein. The profile covers about 200,000 distinct CDR3 sequences, with 71% appearing a single time and 25% taken by the ten largest. Sequenced sample: lung tumor tissue. The receptors were sampled from a man in his sixties with non-small cell lung cancer.

This chain joins TRBV29-1 and TRBJ1-5; 12 bases map to TRBD1. The V gene's germline CDR1 is SQVTM and CDR2 ANQGSEA. The V gene end was trimmed by 7 bases and the J gene end by 11 bases; junction bases not matched to a gene: 15. The CDR3 consists of 15 residues. The CDR3 DNA is TGCAGCGCGGCAATCGGGACAGGGGGCGCGGAGGCCCAGCATTTT. Translation gives CSAAIGTGGAEAQHF.

This clonotype was picked up a small number of times. The V and J genes are TRBV20-1 and TRBJ2-3, with 8 bases matching TRBD2. Germline CDR1 is DFQATT and CDR2 is SNEGSKA (reference sequence). V lost 5 bases and J lost 1; bases outside the gene matches: 5. This CDR3 is built from 14 residues. CDR3 region: CSAFDSGGTDTQYF. As DNA, the CDR3 is TGCAGTGCTTTTGATAGCGGGGGCACAGATACGCAGTATTTT.

V and J are TRBV20-1 and TRBJ2-5; D unclear. V was shortened by 8 bases and J by 1 base, with 20 bases between the two germline ends. The CDR3 extends over 15 amino acids. CDR1 is DFQATT and CDR2 is SNEGSKA in the germline V gene (reference sequence). The CDR3 nucleotides are TGCAGTCCTAAGGTCAGGCTCAATGTCCAAGAGACCCAGTACTTC. Amino acids: CSPKVRLNVQETQYF.

For this clonotype: Lacking the conserved final phenylalanine or tryptophan, this CDR3 likely reflects a read error. This chain links TRBV4-3 with TRBJ1-1; 7 nucleotides agree with TRBD1. Germline loops: CDR1 LGHNA, CDR2 YSLEER. This CDR3 is 15 amino acids long. V was clipped by 0 bases and J by 11 bases; unmatched bases: 12. The CDR3 protein is CASSQDGGRGDGAFI. DNA of the CDR3: TGCGCCAGCAGCCAAGATGGGGGCAGGGGGGATGGGGCTTTCATT.

As to this clonotype: The junction departs from germline at one end; a sequencing error may be responsible. This sequence joins TRBV11-3 and TRBJ2-1, with D perhaps matching TRBD2 (6 bases). Germline-derived CDR1 and CDR2 are SGHNT and YENEEA. The CDR3 runs 14 residues. CDR3 sequence: CASGLAARIWEQFF. DNA of the CDR3: TGTGCCAGCGGCTTAGCGGCAAGGATATGGGAGCAGTTCTTC. The variable domain in full, with the rest retrieved from reference TRBV11-3 and TRBJ2-1, is EAGVVQSPRYKIIEKKQPVAFWCNPISGHNTLYWYLQNLGQGPELLIRYENEEAVDDSQLPKDRFSAERLKGVDSTLKIQPAELGDSAVYLCASGLAARIWEQFFGPGTRLTVL.

Concerning this clonotype: A much larger clone differs from this one at a single base, so this may be a read error. The genes are TRBV12-3 or TRBV12-4 and TRBJ1-1; D is possibly TRBD1 (6 bases). The CDR3 has 15 amino acids. The CDR3 DNA follows: TGTGCCAGCAGTTCCCTAGGGACACTGAACACTGAAACTTTCTTT. Its translation: CASSSLGTLNTETFF.

Comment on this clonotype: The junction departs from the called germline gene at one end, perhaps through a read error. The chain uses TRBV11-3 and TRBJ2-3; D may be TRBD1 or TRBD2 (5 bases each). CDR3 length: 15 residues. The germline gives CDR1 SGHNT, CDR2 YENEEA. CDR3 amino acids: CTSMLGRIGTDTQYF. In DNA, the CDR3 is TGTACCAGCATGCTGGGACGGATCGGCACAGATACGCAGTATTTT.

About this clonotype: One end of the junction varies from germline; a read error may be responsible. The CDR3 loop reads CASSSFTRTGDNYGHTF. The CDR3, as DNA: TGTGCCAGCAGCTCTTTTACTAGGACAGGTGACAACTATGGCCACACCTTC. V is TRBV11-3 and J is TRBJ1-2, with TRBD1 identical over 7 bases. Germline CDR1 reads SGHNT; CDR2 reads YENEEA. The CDR3 has 17 residues. The complete variable domain, with remaining parts taken from reference TRBV11-3 and TRBJ1-2, reads EAGVVQSPRYKIIEKKQPVAFWCNPISGHNTLYWYLQNLGQGPELLIRYENEEAVDDSQLPKDRFSAERLKGVDSTLKIQPAELGDSAVYLCASSSFTRTGDNYGHTFGSGTRLTVV.

A few counts support this clonotype. The chain joins TRBV6-2 or TRBV6-3 to TRBJ2-3; no clear D gene. V gave up 6 bases and J gave up 6 bases, with 16 bases separating them. This CDR3 comprises 14 residues. Looked up from germline, CDR1 is MNHEY and CDR2 is SVGEGT. CDR3 DNA: TGTGCCAGCAGGGGTCGGGTATTGTCGGATACGCAGTATTTT. This encodes CASRGRVLSDTQYF.

Only one count was recorded for this clonotype. CDR3 region: CSVVDRGHYTGELFF. The CDR3 DNA reads as TGCAGCGTTGTGGACAGAGGGCATTACACCGGGGAGCTGTTTTTT. This chain connects TRBV29-1 to TRBJ2-2, with D possibly being TRBD1 (6 bases). CDR1 and CDR2 from the germline V gene are SQVTM and ANQGSEA. Between the trimmed V and J ends, which lost 4 bases and 3 bases, there was a span of 15 bases. This CDR3 is 15 amino acids long.

Worth noting for this clonotype: An end of the junction differs from the germline gene, which may be a read error. This chain joins TRBV6-6 and TRBJ2-5; TRBD2 matches 11 bases. The CDR3 spans 17 residues. Germline V gene sequence: CDR1 MNHNY, CDR2 SVGAGI (reference sequence). CDR3 sequence reads: CAIRYSSSGRAGETRYF. CDR3 sequence (DNA): TGTGCCATCAGATACTCGAGTAGCGGGAGGGCCGGAGAGACCCGGTACTTC.

The V gene is TRBV4-1, the J gene TRBJ2-3, with TRBD2 as a possible D gene (6 bases). Trimming stripped 4 bases from V and 3 bases from J, with 17 bases between. Germline-derived CDR1 and CDR2 are MGHRA and YSYEKL. This CDR3 has 16 amino acids. CDR3 DNA: TGCGCCAGCAGCCCCGAAACGGGGAGGTTGACAGATACGCAGTATTTT. This encodes CASSPETGRLTDTQYF.

This clonotype showed up just a few times. The rearrangement uses TRBV10-1 and TRBJ1-1; D not resolved. V gave up 7 bases and J gave up 0 bases, with 18 bases separating them. The CDR3 extends over 16 amino acids. Germline CDR1 and CDR2: WNHNN and SYGVQD (reference sequence). The CDR3, as DNA: TGCGCCAGCAAAGATCTTCCCGGGCGGATGAACACTGAAGCTTTCTTT. Amino acid sequence: CASKDLPGRMNTEAFF.

The gene calls are TRBV29-1 and TRBJ1-5, with TRBD1 matching 8 bases. Trimming removed 6 bases from V and 3 bases from J; junction bases left unmatched: 7. This CDR3 has 14 residues. Germline CDR1 reads SQVTM; CDR2 reads ANQGSEA. In DNA, the CDR3 is TGCAGCGTAGCTGACAGGGGAGTCAATCAGCCCCAGCATTTT. It encodes CSVADRGVNQPQHF.

A remark on this clonotype: A much bigger clone sits one base away, suggesting this may be a read error. The chain couples TRBV29-1 to TRBJ1-3; D remains unclear. CDR3 length: 12 residues. The V and J ends lost 5 bases and 5 bases respectively, with 10 bases between them. Germline loops: CDR1 SQVTM, CDR2 ANQGSEA. CDR3 loop: CSVQSTRNTIYF. The CDR3 coding sequence is TGCAGCGTTCAGTCGACTAGAAACACCATATATTTT.

Points on this clonotype: One junction end disagrees with the germline gene, perhaps due to a read error. The V call is TRBV11-2, the J call TRBJ1-3; the D is unclear. Per the germline V gene, CDR1 is SGHAT and CDR2 is FQNNGV. CDR3 length: 15 amino acids. As DNA, the CDR3 is TGTGCCAGCATCTTAGGGAGTGGCCCCGGAAACAACATATATTTT. As protein: CASILGSGPGNNIYF.

The sample holds many counts of this clonotype. J is TRBJ1-1 and V is TRBV6-2 or TRBV6-3, with D hard to call. This CDR3 is built from 12 residues. Germline lookup yields CDR1 MNHEY and CDR2 SVGEGT. V lost 5 bases, J lost 8 bases, and 12 bases lay in between. The CDR3 reads CASSQGLREAFF. CDR3 in DNA: TGTGCCAGCAGTCAAGGGTTGAGAGAAGCTTTCTTT.

J is TRBJ2-1 and V is TRBV5-1; TRBD2 matches at 8 bases. The CDR3 covers 16 residues. The germline V gene encodes CDR1 SGHRS and CDR2 YFSETQ. With 3 bases clipped from V and 3 bases from J, the junction kept 8 bases outside the gene matches. DNA of the CDR3: TGCGCCAGCAGCTCAGCTCCGGGGGGGCTCTACAATGAGCAGTTCTTC. Protein sequence: CASSSAPGGLYNEQFF.